The T cell receptor (beta chain) under discussion was sequenced for a study of T-cell reconstitution after alpha-beta-depleted transplantation in children. This clonotype was seen a few times. TCRbeta library preparation incorporated unique molecular identifiers. One entry per CDR3 protein, called by TCRdb with MiXCR from the PCR reads. In the table there are 450,000 to 600,000 distinct CDR3 sequences, 13% of which are singletons. Germline V gives CDR1 MNHEY, CDR2 SMNVEV (reference sequence). The CDR3 spans 16 residues. Trimming pared 1 base from V and 4 bases from J, leaving 13 bases between. The chain employs TRBV27 and TRBJ2-2, with D perhaps matching TRBD2 (6 bases). This TCR was recovered from a male patient under 18 who had a stem cell transplant for acute myeloid leukemia, so the T cells may come from the graft donor. This sample comprised PBMCs, mostly from graft donor cells, obtained 360 days after TCRalphabeta/CD19-depleted stem cell transplant. The CDR3 DNA reads TGTGCCAGCAGTTTATGGGCGGGATGGGCCACCGGGGAGCTGTTTTTT. It codes for CASSLWAGWATGELFF.